The 11 T cell receptor beta chains below come from one sample, sequenced in a study of blood T cell repertoires in COVID-19. Sequenced by immunoSEQ multiplex PCR; TCRdb stores in-frame clones only, minus some. This sample yields 85,000 to 95,000 clones, of which more than 75% are seen a single time; 6% to 8.5% belongs to the top ten. Sequenced input: peripheral blood. The receptors here all came from a man between 70 and 80 years old with acute or convalescent COVID-19.

The V call is TRBV24-1, the J call TRBJ2-5; D remains unclear. Germline-derived CDR1 and CDR2 are KGHDR and SFDVKD. The CDR3 sequence is 11 residues long. Trimming stripped 5 bases from V and 8 bases from J, with 8 bases between. In nucleotides, the CDR3 is TGTGCCACCAGTGTGGCAGGAACCCAGTACTTC. This gives the protein CATSVAGTQYF.

The chain recombines TRBV3-1 (or the pseudogene TRBV3-2) with TRBJ2-7, with a tentative D call TRBD2 (6 bases). The germline CDR1 and CDR2 sequences are LGHDT and YNNKEL (reference sequence). The CDR3 has 15 amino acids. The V end lost 4 bases, the J end lost 2 bases, and 15 bases lay between the germline ends. CDR3 protein: CASSRLADPTYEQYF. Written as DNA, the CDR3 is TGTGCCAGCAGCCGGTTAGCGGATCCTACCTACGAGCAGTACTTC.

The CDR3 DNA reads TGTGCCAGCAGTGAAGAAGTCACTCCCGAGCTAAACTCCTACGAGCAGTACGTC. Its translation: CASSEEVTPELNSYEQYV. The V and J genes are TRBV6-1 and TRBJ2-7; D unresolved. CDR1 is MNHNS, CDR2 SASEGT, per germline. The CDR3 is 18 amino acids. Trimming cost V 1 base and J 0 bases, with 19 bases left between them.

The V and J genes are TRBV6-5 and TRBJ2-3; a possible D gene is TRBD1 (5 bases). Germline CDR1 and CDR2: MNHEY and SVGAGI. Deletions cut 7 bases from V and 2 bases from J, with 16 bases between. The length of the CDR3 is 15 residues. DNA for the CDR3: TGTGCCAGCACCCAAACAGGTTCTGCCACAGATACGCAGTATTTT. Its translation: CASTQTGSATDTQYF.

The chain couples TRBV9 to TRBJ2-3, with TRBD2 as a possible D gene (6 bases). Germline V gives CDR1 SGDLS, CDR2 YYNGEE. The CDR3 runs 14 residues. Trimming shortened V by 2 bases and J by 3 bases, and 10 bases separated the two germline ends. The CDR3 loop reads CASSVEGRTDTQYF. For the CDR3, the DNA is TGTGCCAGCAGCGTGGAGGGTAGGACAGATACGCAGTATTTT.

The V gene is TRBV5-8, the J gene TRBJ1-2; 7 nucleotides align to TRBD1. This CDR3 has 14 amino acids. Germline loops: CDR1 SGHTS, CDR2 YDEGEE. V trimming: 0 bases; J trimming: 7 bases; junction bases outside the gene matches: 6. The CDR3 spells CASSLATGVGGYTF. CDR3 coding DNA: TGTGCCAGCAGCTTGGCCACAGGGGTGGGTGGCTACACCTTC.

This clone was counted many times. The chain has TRBV27 and TRBJ2-3; tentative D call: TRBD2 (6 bases). Germline CDR1 MNHEY, CDR2 SMNVEV (reference sequence). The CDR3 extends over 16 amino acids. V was cut by 2 bases and J by 12 bases, with 24 bases left in between. This chain's CDR3 is CASSLMVSRPGLPQYF. As DNA, the CDR3 is TGTGCCAGCAGTTTAATGGTTTCGAGGCCGGGACTCCCTCAGTATTTT.

This clone is a singleton in its sample. The rearrangement joins TRBV5-4 to TRBJ2-2; 10 bases match TRBD2. The CDR3 totals 17 residues. The V gene end was trimmed by 2 bases and the J gene end by 2 bases; junction bases not matched to a gene: 6. Looked up from germline, CDR1 is SGHNT and CDR2 is YYREEE (reference sequence). The CDR3 loop reads CASSLGAGGPNTGELFF. DNA for the CDR3: TGTGCCAGCAGCTTAGGAGCGGGGGGGCCAAACACCGGGGAGCTGTTTTTT.

CDR3 residues: CASSSSGQGASYGYTF. DNA for the CDR3: TGTGCCAGCAGCTCATCGGGACAGGGGGCCAGCTATGGCTACACCTTC. The V gene is TRBV7-9, the J gene TRBJ1-2; 12 bases fit TRBD1. The CDR3 contains 16 residues. V was clipped by 4 bases and J by 4 bases; unmatched bases: 7. The V gene's germline CDR1 is SEHNR and CDR2 FQNEAQ (reference sequence). The complete variable domain, with remaining parts taken from reference TRBV7-9 and TRBJ1-2, reads DTGVSQNPRHKITKRGQNVTFRCDPISEHNRLYWYRQTLGQGPEFLTYFQNEAQLEKSRLLSDRFSAERPKGSFSTLEIQRTEQGDSAMYLCASSSSGQGASYGYTFGSGTRLTVV.

The rearrangement uses TRBV7-2 and TRBJ1-2; D remains unclear. There are 13 residues in the CDR3. Trimming cost V 5 bases and J 8 bases, with 15 bases left between them. Germline CDR1 is SGHTA and CDR2 is FQGNSA. The DNA of the CDR3 is TGTGCCAGCAGCCCCAGCCGGGGTCTCGGCTACACCTTC. Translation gives CASSPSRGLGYTF.

This clone was seen more than once but under ten times. The DNA for the CDR3 is TGCAGCGTTGTGGAGGGGGCGCGAAGAGCTTTCTTT. Its translation is CSVVEGARRAFF. The chain recombines TRBV29-1 with TRBJ1-1; 7 nucleotides align to TRBD1. The germline V gene encodes CDR1 SQVTM and CDR2 ANQGSEA. The CDR3 runs 12 residues. V trimming: 4 bases; J trimming: 10 bases; junction bases outside the gene matches: 9.